These T cell receptor beta chains were read from a single sample in a study of identical twins. In TCRdb, the 5' RACE reads were re-called with MiXCR into one record per CDR3 protein. The sample includes about 790,000 distinct CDR3 sequences, 15% to 20% of them seen just once. The same sample was also studied in work on T cells expressing NK-cell markers.

Sequencing was carried out using PBMCs. These receptors were taken from a woman between 18 and 29 years old in good health. Each CDR3 is given with its conserved first and last residue. A D gene is named only where the DNA matches it firmly. Clone size is stated in some rows and not others, as once, few, many or a class when expanded.

J gene	clone size	V gene	D gene	CDR3 DNA	CDR3 protein
TRBJ1-2	-	TRBV3-1	-	TGTGCCAGCAGCGAGCGGGGATTGAGCTATGGCTACACCTTC	CASSERGLSYGYTF
TRBJ1-1	few	TRBV29-1	-	TGCAGCGTTGGTACGGAGACTGAAGCTTTCTTT	CSVGTETEAFF
TRBJ2-4	-	TRBV11-2	-	TGTGCCAGCAGCTTATATTATTCCGGGACCTACAATATAAACATTCAGTACTTC	CASSLYYSGTYNINIQYF
TRBJ2-2	-	TRBV6-1	-	TGTGCCAGCAGTGCCACAAGAAACACCGGGGAGCTGTTTTTT	CASSATRNTGELFF
TRBJ2-3	few	TRBV20-1	TRBD1	TGCAGTGCTAGGGCCCCGGGACAGGGTCTCCCCGATACGCAGTATTTT	CSARAPGQGLPDTQYF
TRBJ2-1	many	TRBV12-3/TRBV12-4	-	TGTGCCAGCAGCCCTCGAAATAGCAGGAAAAACAATGAGCAGTTCTTC	CASSPRNSRKNNEQFF
TRBJ2-5	few	TRBV20-1	-	TGCAGTGCTAGAGAGTTTAGGGCCCCGGGGGAGACCCAGTACTTC	CSAREFRAPGETQYF
TRBJ2-5	few	TRBV28	-	TGTGCCAGCAGTTTTGGCCTGACGCAAGAGACCCAGTACTTC	CASSFGLTQETQYF
TRBJ2-3	-	TRBV5-5	-	TGTGCCAGCACCTCACTTGACAGCGGCACAGATACGCAGTATTTT	CASTSLDSGTDTQYF
TRBJ2-1	-	TRBV5-1	-	TGCGCCAGCAGCTTGCTCCCGGGAGTCTCCTACAATGAGCAGTTCTTC	CASSLLPGVSYNEQFF
TRBJ2-7	-	TRBV12-3/TRBV12-4	TRBD2	TGTGCCAGCAGTTTAGAACTAGCGGACTACGAGCAGTACTTC	CASSLELADYEQYF
TRBJ2-6	few	TRBV27	-	TGTGCCAGCAGTCCCGGGGACTTTGGTGGGGCCAACGTCCTGACTTTC	CASSPGDFGGANVLTF